The 27 T cell receptor beta chains given below trace back to one sample, sequenced in a study of OX40 agonist ivuxolimab in advanced cancers. Libraries were prepared by immunoSEQ multiplex PCR; TCRdb keeps only in-frame clonotypes and omits some of them. The repertoire holds around 45,000 clones, roughly three quarters seen once, with over 2% in the top ten. This material consisted of CD4+ or CD8+ T cells sorted from blood, taken in a trial of the OX40 agonist ivuxolimab. Source of these receptors: an adult with an advanced solid tumor such as melanoma, head and neck, liver or kidney cancer.

The chain uses TRBV25-1 and TRBJ1-5; 7 bases line up with TRBD1. The CDR3 is made up of 15 amino acids. CDR1 is MGHDK, CDR2 SYGVNS, per germline. After removal of 5 bases from V and 3 bases from J, the junction contained 7 bases not matched to a gene. The CDR3 loop is CASSKGGQPNQPQHF. The CDR3 nucleotides read TGTGCCAGCAGTAAAGGGGGACAGCCCAATCAGCCCCAGCATTTT.

J is TRBJ2-3 and V is TRBV7-2; 7 nucleotides agree with TRBD2. After removal of 6 bases from V and 0 bases from J, the junction contained 9 bases not matched to a gene. CDR1 is SGHTA and CDR2 is FQGNSA in the germline V gene. CDR3 length: 16 residues. This chain's CDR3 is CASRVRSAGSTDTQYF. In DNA form, the CDR3 reads TGTGCCAGCAGGGTTCGGTCAGCGGGGAGCACAGATACGCAGTATTTT.

The V and J genes are TRBV10-3 and TRBJ2-1; D is uncertain. The CDR3 covers 18 residues. CDR1 is ENHRY and CDR2 is SYGVKD in the germline V gene. The V gene lost 5 bases and the J gene lost 0 bases, with 20 bases spanning the gap. CDR3 nucleotides: TGTGCCATCAGTCGATCCCTCAAGGAGAAGAGCTCCTACAATGAGCAGTTCTTC. It is translated as CAISRSLKEKSSYNEQFF.

The chain recombines TRBV7-6 with TRBJ1-5; possibly TRBD1 for D (5 bases). CDR3 length: 13 amino acids. Trimming removed 6 bases from V and 5 bases from J, with 11 bases in between. CDR1 and CDR2 from the germline V gene are SGHVS and FNYEAQ. The CDR3 DNA follows: TGTGCCAGCAGTTCTCTGACAGATCAGCCCCAGCATTTT. Protein product: CASSSLTDQPQHF.

The V and J genes are TRBV28 and TRBJ1-2; D gene unclear. Trimming left V 4 bases short and J 7 bases short, with 10 bases between. The CDR3 sequence is 12 residues long. Germline V gene sequence: CDR1 MDHEN, CDR2 SYDVKM. As DNA, the CDR3 is TGTGCCAGCAGTTCTCGGAGAGTTGGCTACACCTTC. Amino acids: CASSSRRVGYTF.

The chain recombines TRBV18 with TRBJ1-4; D may be TRBD1 (6 bases). This CDR3 contains 14 residues. The V end was cut by 0 bases, the J end by 5 bases, with 7 bases between. In germline, CDR1 is KGHSH, CDR2 LQKENI. The CDR3 here is CASSPPGQNEKLFF. In DNA form, the CDR3 reads TGTGCCAGCTCACCACCGGGACAAAATGAAAAACTGTTTTTT. Together with reference TRBV18 and TRBJ1-4, the CDR3 gives the full variable domain: NAGVMQNPRHLVRRRGQEARLRCSPMKGHSHVYWYRQLPEEGLKFMVYLQKENIIDESGMPKERFSAEFPKEGPSILRIQQVVRGDSAAYFCASSPPGQNEKLFFGSGTQLSVL.

CDR3 DNA sequence: TGTGCCAGCGGGCCTAGTCTGGGCACTGAAGCTTTCTTT. The encoded protein is CASGPSLGTEAFF. The rearrangement links TRBV27 to TRBJ1-1; D gene unclear. The germline gives CDR1 MNHEY, CDR2 SMNVEV (reference sequence). V was pared by 8 bases and J by 4 bases, with 14 bases between. The CDR3 sequence is 13 residues long.

This clone was found a few times. This rearrangement joins TRBV5-6 to TRBJ1-1; D is unclear. This CDR3 has 11 residues. CDR1 and CDR2 from the germline V gene are SGHDT and YYEEEE. The V and J ends lost 2 bases and 8 bases respectively, with 7 bases between them. DNA for the CDR3: TGTGCCAGCAGCTTCTACAGAGAAGCTTTCTTT. This sequence encodes CASSFYREAFF.

The chain combines TRBV11-2 with TRBJ2-1; 9 positions agree with TRBD2. V gave up 2 bases and J gave up 6 bases; unmatched junction bases: 5. CDR3 size: 15 residues. Germline lookup yields CDR1 SGHAT and CDR2 FQNNGV. CDR3 amino acids: CASSLRIAGVNEQFF. CDR3 coding DNA: TGTGCCAGCAGCTTACGCATAGCGGGAGTCAATGAGCAGTTCTTC.

The V gene is TRBV5-3, the J gene TRBJ1-3, with D unclear. TRBV5-3 is reported as an ORF; its role is uncertain. Between the trimmed V and J ends, which lost 6 bases and 3 bases, there was a span of 19 bases. The length of the CDR3 is 16 residues. The CDR3 DNA is TGTGCCAGAATAGGCACCTCCCGCCGACGTGGAAACACCATATATTTT. Its protein product is CARIGTSRRRGNTIYF.

By share of the sample, this clone is medium-sized (0.01 to 0.1%). V usage is TRBV28 and J usage is TRBJ1-6; 10 positions match TRBD1. Germline lookup yields CDR1 MDHEN and CDR2 SYDVKM. The CDR3 consists of 12 residues. V trimming: 8 bases; J trimming: 8 bases; junction bases outside the gene matches: 0. The CDR3 DNA reads TGTGCCAGCGGACAGGGGGATTCACCCCTCCACTTT. It yields the protein CASGQGDSPLHF.

V and J are TRBV28 and TRBJ2-3; maybe TRBD1 (5 bases). V shed 6 bases and J shed 3 bases, with 16 bases lying between them. Germline lookup yields CDR1 MDHEN and CDR2 SYDVKM. The CDR3 consists of 15 residues. CDR3 residues: CASSRVGSWTDTQYF. CDR3 DNA sequence: TGTGCCAGCAGCAGGGTGGGTTCCTGGACAGATACGCAGTATTTT.

The V and J genes are TRBV5-1 and TRBJ1-4, with 7 nucleotides matching TRBD1. V was pared by 7 bases and J by 8 bases, with 11 bases of the junction left unmatched. CDR3 length: 14 residues. From germline, CDR1 is SGHRS and CDR2 YFSETQ. CDR3 residues: CASGSTGVEEKLFF. The DNA of the CDR3 is TGCGCCAGCGGATCTACAGGGGTGGAAGAAAAACTGTTTTTT.

The CDR3 reads CASSLEQTNTEAFF. Written as DNA, the CDR3 is TGTGCCAGCAGCTTGGAACAAACGAACACTGAAGCTTTCTTT. V and J are TRBV5-4 and TRBJ1-1; unclear D gene. This CDR3 has 14 amino acids. Germline V CDR1 and CDR2: SGHNT, YYREEE (reference sequence). V dropped 0 bases and J dropped 1 base, with 7 bases sitting between them.

J is TRBJ1-1 and V is TRBV28; D not certain. The germline V and J ends were trimmed by 3 bases and 1 base, with 15 bases remaining between them. The CDR3 spans 16 residues. The germline gives CDR1 MDHEN, CDR2 SYDVKM. The CDR3 spells CASSLFGRTSNTEAFF. The DNA of the CDR3 is TGTGCCAGCAGTTTGTTTGGCAGAACCTCGAACACTGAAGCTTTCTTT.

The chain recombines TRBV7-9 with TRBJ2-2; D unresolved. The CDR3 consists of 15 residues. Germline CDR1 and CDR2: SEHNR and FQNEAQ (reference sequence). V was trimmed by 1 base and J by 1 base, leaving 7 bases between them. The CDR3 sequence: CASSLVAGNTGELFF. The CDR3 bases are TGTGCCAGCAGCTTAGTGGCAGGGAACACCGGGGAGCTGTTTTTT.

The chain uses TRBV29-1 and TRBJ2-5, with a possible D match to TRBD1 (6 bases). The V gene lost 6 bases and the J gene lost 1 base, with 9 bases spanning the gap. CDR1 SQVTM and CDR2 ANQGSEA come from the germline V gene. The length of the CDR3 is 12 residues. CDR3 DNA sequence: TGCAGCGTAGGGGACATCCAAGAGACCCAGTACTTC. It codes for CSVGDIQETQYF. The full variable domain, with the rest looked up from reference TRBV29-1 and TRBJ2-5, is SAVISQKPSRDICQRGTSLTIQCQVDSQVTMMFWYRQQPGQSLTLIATANQGSEATYESGFVIDKFPISRPNLTFSTLTVSNMSPEDSSIYLCSVGDIQETQYFGPGTRLLVL.

This chain joins TRBV2 and TRBJ1-2; tentatively, D is TRBD1 (6 bases). The CDR3 loop spans 15 amino acids. The V end lost 4 bases, the J end lost 8 bases, and 20 bases lay between the germline ends. Germline loops: CDR1 SNHLY, CDR2 FYNNEI. The CDR3 protein is CASSGLGTRGGGYTF. In DNA form, the CDR3 reads TGTGCCAGCAGTGGGCTTGGTACCAGGGGTGGAGGCTACACCTTC.

Only one count was recorded for this clone. The rearrangement uses TRBV5-6 and TRBJ2-5; a weak D match, TRBD2 (5 bases). CDR1 is SGHDT and CDR2 is YYEEEE in the germline V gene. The ends were cut back, 2 bases at V and 2 bases at J, with 13 bases in the middle. The length of the CDR3 is 15 residues. The CDR3 nucleotides read TGTGCCAGCAGCTTCCTCTCGGACTTTCAAGAGACCCAGTACTTC. It yields the protein CASSFLSDFQETQYF.

The chain combines TRBV5-5 with TRBJ1-2; D not resolved. Trimming stripped 4 bases from V and 3 bases from J, with 10 bases between. CDR3 length: 13 residues. Germline lookup yields CDR1 SGHKS and CDR2 YYEKEE (reference sequence). The CDR3 region is CASSPVPDYGYTF. CDR3 DNA: TGTGCCAGCAGCCCAGTCCCTGACTATGGCTACACCTTC.

J is TRBJ2-1 and V is TRBV19, with TRBD2 matching 11 bases. From germline, CDR1 is LNHDA and CDR2 SQIVND (reference sequence). The V segment lost 7 bases and the J segment 6 bases; nucleotides outside the gene matches: 11. The CDR3 loop spans 16 amino acids. CDR3 amino acids: CASNRLPGLAANEQFF. The CDR3 DNA follows: TGTGCCAGTAATCGCCTCCCGGGACTAGCGGCCAATGAGCAGTTCTTC.

The rearrangement joins TRBV7-3 to TRBJ2-3; D remains unclear. This CDR3 is built from 15 residues. The V and J ends lost 2 bases and 0 bases respectively, with 9 bases between them. Germline CDR1 and CDR2: SGHTA and FQGTGA. CDR3 region: CASSLLASSTDTQYF. CDR3 nucleotide sequence: TGTGCCAGCAGCTTATTGGCCTCAAGCACAGATACGCAGTATTTT.

This chain connects TRBV7-3 to TRBJ2-2, with 7 bases fitting TRBD1. The CDR3 is made up of 15 amino acids. V was pared by 5 bases and J by 4 bases, with 7 bases of the junction left unmatched. CDR1 is SGHTA and CDR2 is FQGTGA in the germline V gene. The CDR3 DNA reads TGTGCCAGCAGCCCCAGGGGGATCGGCACCGGGGAGCTGTTTTTT. This codes for CASSPRGIGTGELFF.

This clone has only a few counts. V and J are TRBV6-5 and TRBJ2-2; D not resolved. V was cut by 7 bases and J by 3 bases, with 9 bases left in between. There are 13 residues in the CDR3. The germline gives CDR1 MNHEY, CDR2 SVGAGI. The CDR3: CASINDYTGELFF. CDR3 in DNA: TGTGCCAGCATTAATGATTACACCGGGGAGCTGTTTTTT.

The rearrangement joins TRBV28 to TRBJ2-6, with a tentative D call TRBD1 (6 bases). Germline CDR1 and CDR2: MDHEN and SYDVKM. This CDR3 is 15 amino acids long. V was clipped by 6 bases and J by 1 base, with 10 bases between them. The CDR3 DNA is TGTGCCAGCAGGGACCAGGGGTCTGGGGCCAACGTCCTGACTTTC. This gives the protein CASRDQGSGANVLTF. The whole variable domain, remainder taken from reference TRBV28 and TRBJ2-6, is DVKVTQSSRYLVKRTGEKVFLECVQDMDHENMFWYRQDPGLGLRLIYFSYDVKMKEKGDIPEGYSVSREKKERFSLILESASTNQTSMYLCASRDQGSGANVLTFGAGSRLTVL.

By share, this clone counts as medium-sized (0.01 to 0.1%). The chain is built from TRBV7-9 and TRBJ2-7, with D perhaps TRBD1 or TRBD2 (5 bases each). V lost 3 bases to trimming and J lost 3 bases, with 12 bases between them. Germline V lookup: CDR1 SEHNR, CDR2 FQNEAQ (reference sequence). This CDR3 contains 14 residues. The CDR3 coding sequence is TGTGCCAGCAGCTTCCAGGGAGAAGGCTACGAGCAGTACTTC. Its translation is CASSFQGEGYEQYF.

This rearrangement joins TRBV18 to TRBJ2-5; 7 nucleotides align to TRBD2. Trimming at V came to 0 bases and at J to 0 bases, leaving 1 base not matched to a gene. CDR1 KGHSH and CDR2 LQKENI come from the germline V gene. The CDR3 covers 15 residues. The CDR3 nucleotides read TGTGCCAGCTCACCACCTAGCGGGTACCAAGAGACCCAGTACTTC. Translated, it gives CASSPPSGYQETQYF.